This T cell receptor beta chain was identified in a study of vaccination and CD4 T cells after COVID-19. Of note for this clonotype: Its target is unknown.

An Oncomine TCR Beta short-read assay was used to sequence the DNA from cultured CD4+ T cells. Via MiXCR, TCRdb re-called the PCR reads, giving one row per CDR3 protein. The sample yields fewer than 7,500 distinct CDR3 sequences, 70% to 85% seen once. Germline CDR1 is KGHDR and CDR2 is SFDVKD. V shed 3 bases and J shed 7 bases, with 12 bases lying between them. The CDR3 covers 14 residues. The treatment was: approximately nine-day PBMC culture with coronavirus spike peptide pools or control peptides (ViraFEST assay). Investigators obtained the unexposed donor's CD4+ T cells before the COVID-19 pandemic (2011-2018).

Sequenced material: CD4+ T cells from blood, cultured in vitro. V is TRBV24-1 and J is TRBJ1-5, with D uncertain. This receptor was obtained from a human donor in good health. The chain's CDR3 is CATSDASVGQPQHF. In DNA, the CDR3 is TGTGCCACCAGTGATGCGAGTGTAGGGCAGCCCCAGCATTTT.